The 15 T cell receptor beta chains reported below all come from one sample, sequenced in a study of blood T cell repertoires in COVID-19. Clones were sequenced by immunoSEQ multiplex PCR, and TCRdb holds only the in-frame ones, with some missing. In the table there are 130,000 to 150,000 clones, around 80% of which are singletons. What was sequenced was peripheral blood. All receptors derive from an elderly woman in a cohort sampled during active or convalescent COVID-19.

This clone was found a few times. The chain uses TRBV7-3 and TRBJ2-7; the D gene is possibly TRBD2 (5 bases). The V gene's germline CDR1 is SGHTA and CDR2 FQGTGA. V lost 2 bases and J lost 0, with 11 bases in between. This CDR3 has 15 amino acids. CDR3 DNA: TGTGCCAGCAGCTTAGGAGGTGTTAGCTCCTACGAGCAGTACTTC. Its translation is CASSLGGVSSYEQYF.

V gene TRBV10-3 combines with J gene TRBJ2-7; possible D gene TRBD2, 5 bases. The CDR3 sequence is 14 residues long. V gave up 3 bases and J gave up 2 bases, with 11 bases separating them. Germline V CDR1 and CDR2: ENHRY, SYGVKD. CDR3 protein: CAISDSPGTYEQYV. The DNA of the CDR3 is TGTGCCATCAGTGATTCTCCGGGAACCTACGAGCAGTACGTC.

The chain recombines TRBV7-2 with TRBJ2-6, with D maybe TRBD2 (5 bases). Trimming took off 4 bases at V and 2 bases at J, with 15 bases between the two ends. In germline, CDR1 is SGHTA, CDR2 FQGNSA. There are 17 residues in the CDR3. CDR3 DNA: TGTGCCAGCAGCTCCCTACCGGGGAACGCTGGGGCCAACGTCCTGACTTTC. This sequence encodes CASSSLPGNAGANVLTF.

The chain combines TRBV29-1 with TRBJ1-1; D possibly corresponds to TRBD1 (5 bases). V was clipped by 3 bases and J by 1 base, with 9 bases between them. The CDR3 has 13 amino acids. Germline V gene data show CDR1 as SQVTM and CDR2 as ANQGSEA. The CDR3 loop reads CSVETATNTEAFF. For the CDR3, the DNA is TGCAGCGTTGAGACAGCTACGAACACTGAAGCTTTCTTT.

The chain employs TRBV7-3 and TRBJ2-1, with D possibly being TRBD1 (5 bases). V lost 5 bases and J lost 1, with 9 bases in between. This CDR3 spans 14 amino acids. Germline V gene sequence: CDR1 SGHTA, CDR2 FQGTGA. The CDR3 nucleotides are TGTGCCAGCAGCCCGAAGGGGTCCTACAATGAGCAGTTCTTC. Amino acid sequence: CASSPKGSYNEQFF.

In regard to this clone: Its ends do not fully match the called genes, so a read error is possible. The rearrangement uses TRBV18 and TRBJ2-4, with no clear D. In germline, CDR1 is KGHSH, CDR2 LQKENI. The CDR3 has 13 residues. The CDR3 coding sequence is TGTGCCAGCTCACCACCGGCCATAAACATTCAGTACTTC. This translates into CASSPPAINIQYF.

This chain uses TRBV5-4 with TRBJ2-5; D unclear. V was pared by 0 bases and J by 2 bases, with 2 bases between. This CDR3 spans 12 amino acids. CDR1 and CDR2 (germline): SGHNT, YYREEE (reference sequence). Here the CDR3 reads CASSLAQETQYF. The CDR3 nucleotides read TGTGCCAGCAGCTTGGCTCAAGAGACCCAGTACTTC.

The chain joins TRBV7-4 to TRBJ2-1; D gene ambiguous. The V and J ends lost 2 bases and 15 bases respectively, with 14 bases between them. Germline V gene sequence: CDR1 SGHVT, CDR2 SQSDAQ. The CDR3 totals 12 residues. The CDR3 loop reads CASSLNGAGMFF. In nucleotides, the CDR3 is TGTGCCAGCAGCTTAAATGGCGCAGGAATGTTCTTC.

The rearrangement uses TRBV5-5 and TRBJ2-7, with a tentative D call TRBD2 (6 bases). Germline V gene sequence: CDR1 SGHKS, CDR2 YYEKEE (reference sequence). CDR3 length: 14 amino acids. Trimming cost V 0 bases and J 2 bases, with 9 bases left between them. The chain's CDR3 is CASSLAGGTYEQYV. The CDR3, as DNA: TGTGCCAGCAGCTTGGCAGGAGGGACCTACGAGCAGTACGTC.

The V call is TRBV28, the J call TRBJ1-2, with 10 bases fitting TRBD1. The V segment lost 2 bases and the J segment 8 bases; nucleotides outside the gene matches: 8. Germline V gives CDR1 MDHEN, CDR2 SYDVKM. The CDR3 contains 15 residues. The CDR3 loop reads CASSLGGTGVVGYTF. Here the CDR3 DNA reads TGTGCCAGCAGTTTAGGCGGGACAGGGGTCGTCGGCTACACCTTC.

V is TRBV30 and J is TRBJ1-4, with D perhaps matching TRBD1 (6 bases). This CDR3 is 15 amino acids long. CDR1 and CDR2 (germline): GTSNPN, SVGIG (reference sequence). Between the trimmed V and J ends, which lost 2 bases and 5 bases, there was a span of 15 bases. DNA of the CDR3: TGTGCCTGGAGTCCCTCGAGGACAGTCAATGAAAAACTGTTTTTT. Translated, it gives CAWSPSRTVNEKLFF.

This clone was seen more than once but under ten times. The chain links TRBV29-1 to TRBJ1-3, with unresolved D. The CDR3 loop spans 13 amino acids. V lost 6 bases and J lost 4, with 13 bases in between. CDR1 SQVTM and CDR2 ANQGSEA come from the germline V gene. CDR3 sequence: CSVSRELGNTIYF. CDR3 sequence (DNA): TGCAGCGTATCGAGGGAGCTGGGAAACACCATATATTTT. Variable domain in full (rest from reference TRBV29-1 and TRBJ1-3): SAVISQKPSRDICQRGTSLTIQCQVDSQVTMMFWYRQQPGQSLTLIATANQGSEATYESGFVIDKFPISRPNLTFSTLTVSNMSPEDSSIYLCSVSRELGNTIYFGEGSWLTVV.

The genes are TRBV19 and TRBJ2-5, with D hard to call. CDR3 length equals 16 residues. V lost 6 bases to trimming and J lost 2 bases, with 19 bases between them. The germline gives CDR1 LNHDA, CDR2 SQIVND (reference sequence). The CDR3 region is CASRGIFTADQETQYF. The CDR3 DNA sequence: TGTGCCAGTAGGGGTATATTTACGGCGGATCAAGAGACCCAGTACTTC.

The chain is built from TRBV2 and TRBJ2-5; 9 bases align to TRBD2. J gave up 2 bases and V 4 bases, and 8 bases lay outside the gene matches. The CDR3 totals 16 residues. In germline, CDR1 is SNHLY, CDR2 FYNNEI. This CDR3 is CASSAFFAGGQETQYF. CDR3 nucleotides: TGTGCCAGCAGTGCGTTTTTTGCGGGGGGGCAAGAGACCCAGTACTTC.

V usage is TRBV4-1 and J usage is TRBJ2-1; TRBD2 agrees at 8 bases. Germline assignment: CDR1 MGHRA and CDR2 YSYEKL. The CDR3 length is 17 residues. V gave up 3 bases and J gave up 4 bases; unmatched junction bases: 11. The CDR3 loop is CASSQHRSGGSYNEQFF. The DNA for the CDR3 is TGCGCCAGCAGCCAGCACCGCAGCGGGGGTAGTTACAATGAGCAGTTCTTC.